A selection of T cell receptor beta chains follows, all from one sample in a study of cytomegalovirus exposure and HLA in healthy donors. Using immunoSEQ multiplex PCR, the repertoire was profiled, and TCRdb retains in-frame clones only, with some absent. The repertoire holds over 45,000 clones, with roughly 85% as singletons. Sequencing was done on a sample of PBMCs. The receptors shown here come from a woman younger than 45 in good health and CMV-seronegative. The CDR3 runs from the conserved cysteine through the conserved F or W. Expanded clones get a size class; other rows say once, few or many, or leave the size out.

v_call	clone_size	j_call	cdr3_aa
TRBV9	few	TRBJ2-2	CASSAQTSGSTGELFF
TRBV2	NA	TRBJ1-4	CASSLGAGNEKLFF
TRBV7-8	NA	TRBJ2-7	CASMGLAGGIYEQYF
TRBV11-3	NA	TRBJ2-3	CASSLVSAATGTTDTQYF
TRBV27	NA	TRBJ1-1	CASSWETGNTEAFF
TRBV28	NA	TRBJ1-5	CASMDGVNQPQHF
TRBV15	NA	TRBJ2-5	CATSRDLEEETQYF
TRBV29-1	NA	TRBJ2-1	CSVAGTVDAYNEQFF
TRBV27	NA	TRBJ1-5	CASRGQGGQPQHF
TRBV6-5	few	TRBJ2-2	CASSYSRSSPTGELFF
TRBV5-4	NA	TRBJ1-3	CASSLAPSSGNTIYF
TRBV5-1	NA	TRBJ1-4	CASSVSQGNYEKLFF
TRBV18	few	TRBJ2-5	CASASTSGKEETQYF
TRBV27	NA	TRBJ2-7	CASSLSVSSYEQYF
TRBV30	NA	TRBJ1-5	CAWSVPGAVSGQPQHF
TRBV2	NA	TRBJ2-1	CASSPPTSGRMIGNEQFF
TRBV10-3	NA	TRBJ2-3	CAITGTSGKPTDTQYF
TRBV6-1	NA	TRBJ1-3	CASSEQRPTIYF
TRBV6-5	NA	TRBJ1-2	CASRGQAYGYTF
TRBV7-2	NA	TRBJ1-2	CASSSLRGGSFNYGYTF
TRBV7-2	NA	TRBJ2-1	CASSRLAGGQSDEQFF
TRBV7-9	NA	TRBJ1-1	CASSSTGFGTEAFF
TRBV7-2	NA	TRBJ2-7	CASSPTTSGFHYEQYF
TRBV30	NA	TRBJ2-3	CACQREGDTQYF
TRBV5-6	NA	TRBJ1-2	CASSFPGGARGYGYTF
TRBV5-1	NA	TRBJ2-1	CASSLLTSEPYNEQFF
TRBV29-1	NA	TRBJ2-7	CSGVDRGDVGEQYF
TRBV6-4	NA	TRBJ1-4	CASSNRVGEKLFF